Below, 9 T cell receptor beta chains from the same sample are listed, as sequenced in a study of CD8+CD57+ T cells in acquired aplastic anemia. Template material for TCR beta VDJ and CDR3 profiling consisted of genomic DNA. TCRdb reprocessed the reads with MiXCR, giving one entry per CDR3 protein. The repertoire holds about 400,000 distinct CDR3 sequences, with 55% to 75% as singletons. Material for sequencing was sorted CD4+, CD8+, or CD8+CD57+ T cells (not recorded which) from PBMCs. The receptors derive from a human donor in good health, serving as a control.

In its sample, this clonotype was seen a few times. Being one base from a much bigger clone, this may be a read error. The V and J genes are TRBV5-4 and TRBJ1-1; perhaps TRBD1 as D (5 bases). The CDR3 spans 13 residues. Trimming left V 5 bases short and J 4 bases short, with 12 bases between. Germline V gene lookup returns CDR1 SGHNT and CDR2 YYREEE (reference sequence). CDR3 in amino acids: CASSWTRGTEAFF. CDR3 bases: TGTGCCAGCAGTTGGACAAGGGGCACTGAAGCTTTCTTT.

The CDR3 region is CASGLQSRGRNYGYTF. The CDR3 DNA follows: TGTGCTAGTGGGTTGCAAAGCAGGGGGCGAAACTATGGCTACACCTTC. V usage is TRBV12-5 and J usage is TRBJ1-2; 8 nucleotides match TRBD1. Losses at the gene ends were 6 bases for V and 2 bases for J; bases not matched to a gene: 11. The germline CDR1 and CDR2 sequences are LGHNT and FRNRAP. The CDR3 totals 16 residues.

At least ten counts were recorded for this clonotype. The V gene is TRBV27, the J gene TRBJ1-5, with a weak D call TRBD1 (5 bases). This CDR3 comprises 15 residues. V lost 5 bases and J 2 bases, leaving 13 bases between the germline ends. Germline V gene sequence: CDR1 MNHEY, CDR2 SMNVEV (reference sequence). CDR3 sequence reads: CASSPMTAGNQPQHF. Written as DNA, the CDR3 is TGTGCCAGCAGTCCGATGACAGCCGGCAATCAGCCCCAGCATTTT.

A single count supports this clonotype. One junction end disagrees with the germline gene, perhaps due to a read error. J is TRBJ1-2 and V is TRBV7-9; a weak D match, TRBD1 (5 bases). This CDR3 is built from 14 residues. Looked up from germline, CDR1 is SEHNR and CDR2 is FQNEAQ (reference sequence). CDR3 bases: TGTGCCAGCAGCCTCCGACTAGCGGGGGGAGATACGCAGTTC. Translated: CASSLRLAGGDTQF.

The gene calls are TRBV6-1 and TRBJ1-1, with unresolved D. The V and J ends lost 10 bases and 4 bases respectively, with 13 bases between them. The CDR3 extends over 12 amino acids. CDR1 is MNHNS and CDR2 is SASEGT in the germline V gene. CDR3 coding DNA: TGTGCCACCACACGAGGCGGCACTGAAGCTTTCTTT. This translates into CATTRGGTEAFF.

This chain links TRBV25-1 with TRBJ1-4, with D perhaps matching TRBD1 (5 bases). The germline V gene encodes CDR1 MGHDK and CDR2 SYGVNS. Trimming cost V 0 bases and J 6 bases, with 17 bases left between them. The CDR3 loop spans 17 amino acids. CDR3 amino acids: CASSEYIVGRDYEKLFF. The CDR3 DNA reads as TGTGCCAGCAGTGAATATATTGTCGGCAGGGACTATGAAAAACTGTTTTTT.

CDR3 nucleotide sequence: TGTGCCAGCAGTGAAGACAGTCGGACTAACTATGGCTACACCTTC. Its protein is CASSEDSRTNYGYTF. V gene TRBV2 combines with J gene TRBJ1-2; D unresolved. CDR3 length: 15 amino acids. Germline V gives CDR1 SNHLY, CDR2 FYNNEI. The V and J ends lost 1 base and 0 bases respectively, with 9 bases between them. Together with reference TRBV2 and TRBJ1-2, the CDR3 gives the full variable domain: EPEVTQTPSHQVTQMGQEVILRCVPISNHLYFYWYRQILGQKVEFLVSFYNNEISEKSEIFDDQFSVERPDGSNFTLKIRSTKLEDSAMYFCASSEDSRTNYGYTFGSGTRLTVV.

The chain has TRBV7-2 and TRBJ2-7; D assignment may be TRBD1 or TRBD2 (6 bases each). Germline V gene lookup returns CDR1 SGHTA and CDR2 FQGNSA. The CDR3 length is 16 residues. Trimming took 5 bases from V and 6 from J, leaving 23 bases between them. The CDR3 here is CASSLPLGGSETEQYF. CDR3 in DNA: TGTGCCAGCAGCCTACCACTAGGGGGGAGCGAGACCGAGCAGTACTTC.

This clonotype was seen repeatedly, ten times or more. The V gene is TRBV6-1, the J gene TRBJ2-7; D may be TRBD1 (5 bases). V was shortened by 6 bases and J by 2 bases, with 8 bases between the two germline ends. This CDR3 has 12 amino acids. CDR1 is MNHNS, CDR2 SASEGT, per germline. For the CDR3, the DNA is TGTGCCAGCAGGACAGCCCCCTACGAGCAGTACTTC. This gives the protein CASRTAPYEQYF.